What follows are 14 T cell receptor beta chains derived from one specimen sequenced in a study of blood T cell repertoires in COVID-19. Clones were read by immunoSEQ multiplex PCR, and TCRdb kept only the in-frame ones, dropping some. This sample has 350,000 to 450,000 clones, with approximately 90% found just once. Sequencing was performed on PBMCs or T cells enriched from blood (not recorded which). The receptors were sampled from a middle-aged woman who had been exposed to COVID-19.

The chain carries TRBV7-9 and TRBJ2-2; 7 nucleotides match TRBD1. The CDR3 covers 14 residues. Germline assignment: CDR1 SEHNR and CDR2 FQNEAQ (reference sequence). V was pared by 5 bases and J by 7 bases, with 7 bases of the junction left unmatched. CDR3 protein: CASSVTGTNGELFF. The CDR3 coding sequence is TGTGCCAGCAGCGTGACAGGGACAAACGGGGAGCTGTTTTTT.

The chain uses TRBV30 and TRBJ2-2; TRBD2 is a possible D gene (6 bases). Germline CDR1 is GTSNPN and CDR2 is SVGIG (reference sequence). V shed 2 bases and J shed 2 bases, with 9 bases lying between them. The CDR3 length is 14 residues. The CDR3 region is CAWSRETNTGELFF. CDR3 sequence (DNA): TGTGCCTGGAGTCGGGAGACAAACACCGGGGAGCTGTTTTTT. Based on the CDR3 plus reference TRBV30 and TRBJ2-2, the full variable domain is SQTIHQWPATLVQPVGSPLSLECTVEGTSNPNLYWYRQAAGRGLQLLFYSVGIGQISSEVPQNLSASRPQDRQFILSSKKLLLSDSGFYLCAWSRETNTGELFFGEGSRLTVL.

The J gene is TRBJ2-3, the V gene TRBV9; D is possibly TRBD2 (6 bases). CDR1 and CDR2 from the germline V gene are SGDLS and YYNGEE. V lost 0 bases to trimming and J lost 6 bases, with 14 bases between them. This CDR3 region has 15 residues. This CDR3 is CASSVGSGVMDTQYF. In DNA form, the CDR3 reads TGTGCCAGCAGCGTAGGGTCGGGAGTCATGGATACGCAGTATTTT.

The CDR3 sequence: CASSPIAAGNSPLHF. The CDR3 coding sequence is TGTGCCAGTAGTCCGATAGCCGCTGGTAATTCACCCCTCCACTTT. The gene calls are TRBV19 and TRBJ1-6; D is ambiguous. V lost 5 bases to trimming and J lost 6 bases, with 14 bases between them. Germline values: CDR1 LNHDA, CDR2 SQIVND (reference sequence). The CDR3 runs to 15 residues.

The J gene is TRBJ2-1, the V gene TRBV3-1 (or the pseudogene TRBV3-2); 11 bases fit TRBD2. The CDR3 totals 16 residues. From germline, CDR1 is LGHDT and CDR2 YNNKEL (reference sequence). Trimming cost V 0 bases and J 6 bases; bases outside gene matches: 4. CDR3 region: CASSQDSGRAVNEQFF. CDR3 nucleotides: TGTGCCAGCAGCCAAGATAGCGGGAGGGCCGTCAATGAGCAGTTCTTC.

This rearrangement joins TRBV7-6 to TRBJ2-6; a possible D gene is TRBD2 (6 bases). V lost 1 base, J lost 0 bases, and 16 bases lay in between. This CDR3 contains 19 residues. Germline CDR1 and CDR2: SGHVS and FNYEAQ. CDR3: CASSLGGAGGPSGANVLTF. Here the CDR3 DNA reads TGTGCCAGCAGCTTAGGCGGGGCAGGAGGTCCCTCTGGGGCCAACGTCCTGACTTTC.

This clone turned up a few times. J is TRBJ2-1 and V is TRBV5-1, with 7 positions matching TRBD1. The V and J ends lost 8 bases and 5 bases, in that order; junction bases with no gene match: 10. This CDR3 is built from 14 residues. Germline lookup yields CDR1 SGHRS and CDR2 YFSETQ. CDR3 bases: TGCGCCAGTTTCCGGGACAGACTTGACAATGAGCAGTTCTTC. Encoded protein: CASFRDRLDNEQFF.

The rearrangement uses TRBV19 and TRBJ1-5, with a tentative D call TRBD1 (5 bases). The CDR3 has 12 residues. The V and J ends lost 0 bases and 11 bases respectively, with 8 bases between them. Looked up from germline, CDR1 is LNHDA and CDR2 is SQIVND (reference sequence). This chain's CDR3 is CASSIEGGSQHF. CDR3 DNA sequence: TGTGCCAGTAGTATAGAGGGGGGGTCCCAGCATTTT. The entire variable domain, with the rest obtained from reference TRBV19 and TRBJ1-5, is as follows: DGGITQSPKYLFRKEGQNVTLSCEQNLNHDAMYWYRQDPGQGLRLIYYSQIVNDFQKGDIAEGYSVSREKKESFPLTVTSAQKNPTAFYLCASSIEGGSQHFGDGTRLSIL.

The chain employs TRBV7-8 and TRBJ1-1, with 10 bases aligning to TRBD1. Germline V gives CDR1 SGHVS, CDR2 FQNEAQ. The CDR3 has 15 amino acids. With 2 bases clipped from V and 1 base from J, the junction kept 1 base outside the gene matches. The CDR3 is CASSLRDRGNTEAFF. The DNA of the CDR3 is TGTGCCAGCAGCTTACGGGACAGGGGGAACACTGAAGCTTTCTTT.

This clone appeared a single time. The CDR3 DNA is TGCGCCAGCAGCCAAGATTTCTTTCGGGGCACAGATACGCAGTATTTT. Its translation: CASSQDFFRGTDTQYF. The chain joins TRBV4-3 to TRBJ2-3; D is ambiguous. The CDR3 loop spans 16 amino acids. CDR1 is LGHNA and CDR2 is YSLEER in the germline V gene. Trimming shortened V by 0 bases and J by 1 base, and 11 bases separated the two germline ends.

V and J are TRBV30 and TRBJ1-2; D gene ambiguous. The CDR3 has 11 amino acids. V was cut by 4 bases and J by 7 bases, with 10 bases left in between. The germline V gene has CDR1 GTSNPN and CDR2 SVGIG (reference sequence). The CDR3 nucleotides are TGTGCCTGGAATTTCCAGGCTGGCTACACCTTC. Translating it yields CAWNFQAGYTF. Based on the CDR3 plus reference TRBV30 and TRBJ1-2, the full variable domain is SQTIHQWPATLVQPVGSPLSLECTVEGTSNPNLYWYRQAAGRGLQLLFYSVGIGQISSEVPQNLSASRPQDRQFILSSKKLLLSDSGFYLCAWNFQAGYTFGSGTRLTVV.

This clone is a singleton in its sample. The chain links TRBV3-1 (or the pseudogene TRBV3-2) to TRBJ2-1, with 14 bases aligning to TRBD2. CDR1 and CDR2 (germline): LGHDT, YNNKEL (reference sequence). The CDR3 is 16 residues long. The V and J ends lost 4 bases and 9 bases, in that order; junction bases with no gene match: 8. The CDR3 DNA reads TGTGCCAGCAGCCCGTCCGGGACTAGCGGGAGCGGTGAGCAGTTCTTC. Residues: CASSPSGTSGSGEQFF.

This clone has a handful of counts. This sequence joins TRBV15 and TRBJ2-3; 7 bases map to TRBD2. From germline, CDR1 is LNHNV and CDR2 YYDKDF (reference sequence). The trim removed 5 bases at V and 3 bases at J, leaving 8 bases unmatched. The CDR3 has 15 amino acids. CDR3 amino acids: CATSRGEGATDTQYF. DNA of the CDR3: TGTGCCACCAGCCGGGGGGAGGGCGCGACAGATACGCAGTATTTT. The variable domain in full, completed from reference TRBV15 and TRBJ2-3, reads DAMVIQNPRYQVTQFGKPVTLSCSQTLNHNVMYWYQQKSSQAPKLLFHYYDKDFNNEADTPDNFQSRRPNTSFCFLDIRSPGLGDTAMYLCATSRGEGATDTQYFGPGTRLTVL.

This clone has just a few counts. The chain joins TRBV5-4 to TRBJ2-2, with D perhaps TRBD1 (6 bases). The CDR3 has 15 amino acids. The germline V and J ends were trimmed by 0 bases and 6 bases, with 12 bases remaining between them. Germline assignment: CDR1 SGHNT and CDR2 YYREEE (reference sequence). CDR3 DNA: TGTGCCAGCAGCTTGGAGGGGGTTCGGGCCGGGGAGCTGTTTTTT. It is translated as CASSLEGVRAGELFF.